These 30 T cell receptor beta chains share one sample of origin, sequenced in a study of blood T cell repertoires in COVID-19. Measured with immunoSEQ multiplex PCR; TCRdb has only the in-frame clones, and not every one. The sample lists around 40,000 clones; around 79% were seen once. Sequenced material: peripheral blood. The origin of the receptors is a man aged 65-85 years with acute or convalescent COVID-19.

CDR3 amino acids: CASSQGPENTEAFF. CDR3 in DNA: TGTGCCAGCAGCCAGGGGCCAGAGAACACTGAAGCTTTCTTT. V is TRBV7-2 and J is TRBJ1-1; tentative D call: TRBD1 (6 bases). The CDR3 is 14 residues long. Germline CDR1 and CDR2: SGHTA and FQGNSA. Trimming took 5 bases from V and 1 from J, leaving 11 bases between them.

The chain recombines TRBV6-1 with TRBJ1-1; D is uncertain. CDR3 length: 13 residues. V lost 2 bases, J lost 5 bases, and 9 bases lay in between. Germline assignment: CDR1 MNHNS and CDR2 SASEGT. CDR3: CASSELKRTEAFF. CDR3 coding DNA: TGTGCCAGCAGTGAACTAAAAAGAACTGAAGCTTTCTTT.

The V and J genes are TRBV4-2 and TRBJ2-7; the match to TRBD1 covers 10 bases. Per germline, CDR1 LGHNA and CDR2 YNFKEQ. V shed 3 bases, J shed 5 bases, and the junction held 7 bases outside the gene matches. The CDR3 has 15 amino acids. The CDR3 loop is CASSQAGTGEDEQYF. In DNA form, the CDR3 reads TGTGCCAGCAGCCAGGCCGGGACAGGGGAAGACGAGCAGTACTTC.

Here the CDR3 DNA reads TGTGCCAGCAGCCCATCCCGGGTACCGAACACCGGGGAGCTGTTTTTT. This translates into CASSPSRVPNTGELFF. J is TRBJ2-2 and V is TRBV11-3; D is unclear. The CDR3 runs 16 residues. Trimming shortened V by 5 bases and J by 0 bases, and 13 bases separated the two germline ends. The germline V gene has CDR1 SGHNT and CDR2 YENEEA.

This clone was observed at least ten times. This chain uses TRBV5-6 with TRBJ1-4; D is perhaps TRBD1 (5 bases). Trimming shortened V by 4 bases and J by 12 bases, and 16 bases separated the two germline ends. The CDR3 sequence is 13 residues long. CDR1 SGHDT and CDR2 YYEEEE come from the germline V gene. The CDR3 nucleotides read TGTGCCAGCAGCCCTGGTACGGGGGAAGAACTGTTTTTT. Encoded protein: CASSPGTGEELFF.

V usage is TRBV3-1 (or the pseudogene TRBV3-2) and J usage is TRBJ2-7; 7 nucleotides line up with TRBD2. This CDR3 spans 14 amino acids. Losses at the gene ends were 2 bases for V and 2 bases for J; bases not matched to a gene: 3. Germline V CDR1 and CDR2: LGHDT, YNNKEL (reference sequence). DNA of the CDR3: TGTGCCAGCAGCCAACTAGCGGCAACCTACGAGCAGTACTTC. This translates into CASSQLAATYEQYF.

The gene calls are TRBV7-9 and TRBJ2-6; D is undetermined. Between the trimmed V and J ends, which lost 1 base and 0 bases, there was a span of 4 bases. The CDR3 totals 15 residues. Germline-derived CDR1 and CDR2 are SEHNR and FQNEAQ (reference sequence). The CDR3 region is CASSLGSSGANVLTF. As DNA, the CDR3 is TGTGCCAGCAGCTTAGGCAGCTCTGGGGCCAACGTCCTGACTTTC.

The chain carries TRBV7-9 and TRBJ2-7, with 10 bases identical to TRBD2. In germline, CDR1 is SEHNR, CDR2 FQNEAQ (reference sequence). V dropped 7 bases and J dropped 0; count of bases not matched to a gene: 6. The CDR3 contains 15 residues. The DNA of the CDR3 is TGTGCCAGCACCTCAGGACTAGCGGACTCCTACGAGCAGTACTTC. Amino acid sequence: CASTSGLADSYEQYF.

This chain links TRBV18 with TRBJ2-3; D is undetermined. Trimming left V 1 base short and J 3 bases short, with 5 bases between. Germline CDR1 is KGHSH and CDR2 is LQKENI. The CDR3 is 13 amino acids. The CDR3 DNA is TGTGCCAGCTCACCACAGCCTACAGATACGCAGTATTTT. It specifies CASSPQPTDTQYF.

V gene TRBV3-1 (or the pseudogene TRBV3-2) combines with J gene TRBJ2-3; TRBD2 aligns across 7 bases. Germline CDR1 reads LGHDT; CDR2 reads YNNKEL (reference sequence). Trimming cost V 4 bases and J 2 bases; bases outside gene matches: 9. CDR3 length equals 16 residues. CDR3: CASSLGLEPFTDTQYF. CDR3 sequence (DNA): TGTGCCAGCAGCCTCGGACTAGAACCCTTCACAGATACGCAGTATTTT.

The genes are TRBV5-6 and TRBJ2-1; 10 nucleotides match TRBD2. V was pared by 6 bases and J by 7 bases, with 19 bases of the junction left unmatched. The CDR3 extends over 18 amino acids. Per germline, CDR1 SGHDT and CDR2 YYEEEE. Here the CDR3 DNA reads TGTGCCAGCACGCCTCGGGCTAGCGGGAGAGGGATTCGGAATGAGCAGTTCTTC. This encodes CASTPRASGRGIRNEQFF.

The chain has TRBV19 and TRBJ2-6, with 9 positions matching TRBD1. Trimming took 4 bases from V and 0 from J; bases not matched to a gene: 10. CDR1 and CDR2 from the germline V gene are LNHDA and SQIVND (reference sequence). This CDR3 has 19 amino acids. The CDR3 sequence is CASSTVLGTGYSGANVLTF. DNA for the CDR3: TGTGCCAGTAGTACCGTTCTAGGGACAGGGTACTCTGGGGCCAACGTCCTGACTTTC.

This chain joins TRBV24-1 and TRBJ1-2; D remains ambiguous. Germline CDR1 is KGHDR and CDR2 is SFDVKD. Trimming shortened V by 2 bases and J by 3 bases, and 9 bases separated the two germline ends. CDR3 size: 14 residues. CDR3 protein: CATSDYGVDYGYTF. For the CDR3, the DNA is TGTGCCACCAGTGATTACGGTGTCGACTATGGCTACACCTTC.

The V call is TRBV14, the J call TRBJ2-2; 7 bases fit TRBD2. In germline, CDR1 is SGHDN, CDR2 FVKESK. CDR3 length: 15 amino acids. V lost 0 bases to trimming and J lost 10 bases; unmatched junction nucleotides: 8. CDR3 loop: CASSQDRDYSLELFF. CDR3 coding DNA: TGTGCCAGCAGCCAAGACCGGGACTACTCATTGGAGCTGTTTTTT.

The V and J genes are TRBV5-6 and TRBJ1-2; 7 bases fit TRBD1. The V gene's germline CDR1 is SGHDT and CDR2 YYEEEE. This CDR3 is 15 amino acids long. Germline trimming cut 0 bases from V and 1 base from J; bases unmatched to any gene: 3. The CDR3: CASSLADRVNYGYTF. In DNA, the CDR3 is TGTGCCAGCAGCTTGGCCGACAGGGTTAACTATGGCTACACCTTC.

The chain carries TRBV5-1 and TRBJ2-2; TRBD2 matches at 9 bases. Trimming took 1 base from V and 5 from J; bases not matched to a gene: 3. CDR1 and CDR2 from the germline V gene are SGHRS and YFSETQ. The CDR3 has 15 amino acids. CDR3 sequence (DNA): TGCGCCAGCAGCTTGAGACTAGCGGAAACCGGGGAGCTGTTTTTT. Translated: CASSLRLAETGELFF. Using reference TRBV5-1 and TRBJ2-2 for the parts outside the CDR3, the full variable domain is KAGVTQTPRYLIKTRGQQVTLSCSPISGHRSVSWYQQTPGQGLQFLFEYFSETQRNKGNFPGRFSGRQFSNSRSEMNVSTLELGDSALYLCASSLRLAETGELFFGEGSRLTVL.

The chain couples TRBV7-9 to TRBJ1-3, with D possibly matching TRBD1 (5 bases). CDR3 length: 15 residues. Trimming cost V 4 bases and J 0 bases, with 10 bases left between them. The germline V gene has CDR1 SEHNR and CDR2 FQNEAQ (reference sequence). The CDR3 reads CASSSDRASGNTIYF. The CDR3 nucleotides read TGTGCCAGCAGCTCTGACAGAGCCTCTGGAAACACCATATATTTT.

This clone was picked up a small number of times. The CDR3 protein is CASSRSSTGAMRNEQYF. CDR3 DNA: TGTGCCAGCAGTCGATCCTCCACAGGGGCGATGAGGAACGAGCAGTACTTC. This chain joins TRBV6-6 and TRBJ2-7; 7 bases line up with TRBD1. CDR1 is MNHNY and CDR2 is SVGAGI in the germline V gene (reference sequence). The V and J ends lost 5 bases and 5 bases, in that order; junction bases with no gene match: 18. The CDR3 has 17 residues.

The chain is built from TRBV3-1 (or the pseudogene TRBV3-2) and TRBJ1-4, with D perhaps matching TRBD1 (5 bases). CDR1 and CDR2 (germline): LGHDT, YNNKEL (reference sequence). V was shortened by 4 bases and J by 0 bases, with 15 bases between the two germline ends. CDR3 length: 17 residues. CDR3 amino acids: CASSLARGYSTNEKLFF. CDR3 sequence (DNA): TGTGCCAGCAGCCTAGCTAGGGGATATTCAACTAATGAAAAACTGTTTTTT.

Here the CDR3 DNA reads TGTGCCAGCAGTTCCCCGACAGGTAGGGCTGGGGCCAACGTCCTGACTTTC. Its protein product is CASSSPTGRAGANVLTF. The rearrangement joins TRBV28 to TRBJ2-6, with a tentative D call TRBD1 (6 bases). The V end lost 4 bases, the J end lost 2 bases, and 15 bases lay between the germline ends. This CDR3 region has 17 residues. Germline V gene data show CDR1 as MDHEN and CDR2 as SYDVKM.

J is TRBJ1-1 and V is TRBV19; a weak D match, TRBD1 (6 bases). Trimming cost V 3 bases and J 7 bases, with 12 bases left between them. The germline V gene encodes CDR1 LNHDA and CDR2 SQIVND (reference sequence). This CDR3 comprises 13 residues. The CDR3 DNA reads TGTGCCAGTAGTATTGGGCAGGGGTTTGAAGCTTTCTTT. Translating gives CASSIGQGFEAFF.

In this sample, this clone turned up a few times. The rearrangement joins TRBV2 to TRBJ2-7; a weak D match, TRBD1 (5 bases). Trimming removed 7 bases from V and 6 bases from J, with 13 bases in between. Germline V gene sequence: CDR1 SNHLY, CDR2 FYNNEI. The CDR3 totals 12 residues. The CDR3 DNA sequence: TGTGCCAGCATGGTCGGGCAGGGCGAGCAGTACTTC. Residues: CASMVGQGEQYF.

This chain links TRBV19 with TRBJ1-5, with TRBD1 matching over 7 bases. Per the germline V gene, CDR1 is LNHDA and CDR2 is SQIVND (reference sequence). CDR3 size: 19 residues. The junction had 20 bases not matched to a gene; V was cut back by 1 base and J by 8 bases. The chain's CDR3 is CASSIGYGTARFEGKPQHF. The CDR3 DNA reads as TGTGCCAGTAGTATAGGCTATGGGACAGCCCGATTCGAGGGGAAGCCCCAGCATTTT.

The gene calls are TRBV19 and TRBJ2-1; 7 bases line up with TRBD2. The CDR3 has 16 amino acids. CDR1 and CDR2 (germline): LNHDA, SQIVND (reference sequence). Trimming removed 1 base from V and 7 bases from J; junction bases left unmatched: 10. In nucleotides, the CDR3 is TGTGCCAGTAGTATAGGGGGGGGGACTACCGGAAATGAGCAGTTCTTC. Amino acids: CASSIGGGTTGNEQFF.

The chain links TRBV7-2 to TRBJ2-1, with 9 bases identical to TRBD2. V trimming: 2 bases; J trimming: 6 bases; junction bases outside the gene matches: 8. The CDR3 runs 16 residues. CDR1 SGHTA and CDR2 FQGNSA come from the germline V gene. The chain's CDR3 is CASSLFRTSVFNEQFF. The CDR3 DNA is TGTGCCAGCAGCTTATTTCGGACTAGCGTTTTCAATGAGCAGTTCTTC.

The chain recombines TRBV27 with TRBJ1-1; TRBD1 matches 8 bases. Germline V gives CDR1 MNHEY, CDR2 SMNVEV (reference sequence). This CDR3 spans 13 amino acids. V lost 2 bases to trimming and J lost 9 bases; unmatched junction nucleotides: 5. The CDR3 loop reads CASSLSRGRQAFF. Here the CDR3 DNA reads TGTGCCAGCAGTTTAAGCAGGGGGCGCCAAGCTTTCTTT.

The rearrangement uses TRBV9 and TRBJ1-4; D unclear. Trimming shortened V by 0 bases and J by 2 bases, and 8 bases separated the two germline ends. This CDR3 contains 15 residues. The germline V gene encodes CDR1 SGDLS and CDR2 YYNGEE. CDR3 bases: TGTGCCAGCAGCGTAGGCACGGTGACTAATGAAAAACTGTTTTTT. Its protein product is CASSVGTVTNEKLFF.

CDR3 bases: TGTGCCGCCGAGGGCCCGGACTCCTACAATGAGCAGTTCTTC. It specifies CAAEGPDSYNEQFF. The rearrangement uses TRBV28 and TRBJ2-1, with D possibly being TRBD2 (5 bases). The CDR3 is 14 amino acids. Germline V gene data show CDR1 as MDHEN and CDR2 as SYDVKM. V was pared by 11 bases and J by 0 bases, with 14 bases between.

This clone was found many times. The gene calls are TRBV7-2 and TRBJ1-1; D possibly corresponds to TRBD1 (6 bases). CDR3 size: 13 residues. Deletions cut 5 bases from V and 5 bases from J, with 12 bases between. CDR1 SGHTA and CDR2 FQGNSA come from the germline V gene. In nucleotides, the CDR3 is TGTGCCAGCAGCCCCGACAGGTGGACTGAAGCTTTCTTT. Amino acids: CASSPDRWTEAFF.

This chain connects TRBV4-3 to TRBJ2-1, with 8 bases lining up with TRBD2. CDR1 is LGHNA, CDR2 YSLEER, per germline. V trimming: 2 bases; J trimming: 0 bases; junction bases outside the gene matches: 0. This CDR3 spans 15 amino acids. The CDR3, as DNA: TGCGCCAGCAGCCAACTAGCGGGCTCCTACAATGAGCAGTTCTTC. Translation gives CASSQLAGSYNEQFF.